Listed below are T cell receptor beta chains from one sample, sequenced in a study of blood T cell repertoires in COVID-19. The assay was immunoSEQ multiplex PCR, and TCRdb's table has in-frame clones only and misses some. The sample contains over 100,000 clones, about 89% of which appear only once. Source material: peripheral blood. All receptors come from a man in his forties with acute or convalescent COVID-19. Each CDR3 is given with its conserved first and last residue. Each record gives: J gene, V gene, clone size, D gene, CDR3 length, CDR3 DNA, CDR3 protein. D genes are given only for firm matches. A row's size may be missing; if present it is once, few, many or a size class.

j_gene: TRBJ1-1
v_gene: TRBV5-1
abundance: -
d_gene: -
len: 16
CDR3nt: TGCGCCAGCAGCTTGGGAGGTACTAACTCGAACACTGAAGCTTTCTTT
CDR3aa: CASSLGGTNSNTEAFF

j_gene: TRBJ2-7
v_gene: TRBV10-1
abundance: -
d_gene: TRBD2
len: 19
CDR3nt: TGCGCCAGCAGTGATTCGACGAGTAGCGGGAGGGGACCCTTAAACAAGCAGTACTTC
CDR3aa: CASSDSTSSGRGPLNKQYF

j_gene: TRBJ2-5
v_gene: TRBV11-2
abundance: -
d_gene: -
len: 15
CDR3nt: TGTGCCAGCAGCCCGGGGACTTCTACTAGGGAGACCCAGTACTTC
CDR3aa: CASSPGTSTRETQYF

j_gene: TRBJ2-3
v_gene: TRBV11-3
abundance: -
d_gene: -
len: 16
CDR3nt: TGTGCCAGCAGTAAATCCTACCCCGGTAGCACAGATACGCAGTATTTT
CDR3aa: CASSKSYPGSTDTQYF

j_gene: TRBJ1-2
v_gene: TRBV2
abundance: -
d_gene: -
len: 14
CDR3nt: TGTGCCAGCAGGGGAACAGGGCTTGTGACTGGCTACACCTTC
CDR3aa: CASRGTGLVTGYTF

j_gene: TRBJ1-1
v_gene: TRBV18
abundance: -
d_gene: -
len: 15
CDR3nt: TGTGCCAGCTCACCTTCAGGGGTGGTGAACACTGAAGCTTTCTTT
CDR3aa: CASSPSGVVNTEAFF

j_gene: TRBJ2-6
v_gene: TRBV20-1
abundance: -
d_gene: -
len: 13
CDR3nt: TGCAGTGCTAGTCTACCTGGGGCCAACGTCCTGACTTTC
CDR3aa: CSASLPGANVLTF

j_gene: TRBJ2-7
v_gene: TRBV25-1
abundance: once
d_gene: -
len: 11
CDR3nt: TGTGCCAGCTGCAACAAGTACGAGCAGTACTTC
CDR3aa: CASCNKYEQYF

j_gene: TRBJ1-5
v_gene: TRBV6-2/TRBV6-3
abundance: -
d_gene: -
len: 15
CDR3nt: TGTGCCAGCAGTTACCTGCCACCAGTCAATCAGCCCCAGCATTTT
CDR3aa: CASSYLPPVNQPQHF

j_gene: TRBJ1-1
v_gene: TRBV9
abundance: -
d_gene: -
len: 14
CDR3nt: TGTGCCAGCAGCGTAGAAGCGGGAGACACTGAAGCTTTCTTT
CDR3aa: CASSVEAGDTEAFF

j_gene: TRBJ2-5
v_gene: TRBV27
abundance: -
d_gene: TRBD2
len: 16
CDR3nt: TGTGCCAGCAGTTTATCGGCTAGCGGGTACCAAGAGACCCAGTACTTC
CDR3aa: CASSLSASGYQETQYF

j_gene: TRBJ2-3
v_gene: TRBV10-2
abundance: -
d_gene: TRBD2
len: 14
CDR3nt: TGCGCCATGACACTAGCGGGAGGTGCAGATACGCAGTATTTT
CDR3aa: CAMTLAGGADTQYF

j_gene: TRBJ2-1
v_gene: TRBV2
abundance: few
d_gene: TRBD2
len: 14
CDR3nt: TGTGCCAGCAGTGTAGCGGGAGAGGGCAGTGAGCAGTTCTTC
CDR3aa: CASSVAGEGSEQFF

j_gene: TRBJ2-1
v_gene: TRBV4-3
abundance: -
d_gene: TRBD1
len: 13
CDR3nt: TGCGCCAGCAGTCAGACAGGGAACAATGAGCAGTTCTTC
CDR3aa: CASSQTGNNEQFF

j_gene: TRBJ2-5
v_gene: TRBV7-6
abundance: -
d_gene: TRBD2
len: 15
CDR3nt: TGTGCCAGCAGCCCCGTGGGGGGGATTCAAGAGACCCAGTACTTC
CDR3aa: CASSPVGGIQETQYF

j_gene: TRBJ2-1
v_gene: TRBV12-3/TRBV12-4
abundance: -
d_gene: -
len: 13
CDR3nt: TGTGCCAGCAGTTTAGTTTGGAGGAGTGAGCAGTTCTTC
CDR3aa: CASSLVWRSEQFF

j_gene: TRBJ1-2
v_gene: TRBV7-9
abundance: -
d_gene: -
len: 15
CDR3nt: TGTGCCAGCAGCTTCACCTTCCCGGAGGGCGATGGCTACACCTTC
CDR3aa: CASSFTFPEGDGYTF

j_gene: TRBJ1-3
v_gene: TRBV12-5
abundance: -
d_gene: -
len: 18
CDR3nt: TGTGCTAGTGGTTTGATACGACAGGCAAGAGGCTCTGGAAACACCATATATTTT
CDR3aa: CASGLIRQARGSGNTIYF

j_gene: TRBJ1-2
v_gene: TRBV6-5
abundance: -
d_gene: -
len: 13
CDR3nt: TGTGCCAGCAGTTTTTCAGATAACTATGGCTACACCTTC
CDR3aa: CASSFSDNYGYTF

j_gene: TRBJ2-7
v_gene: TRBV27
abundance: -
d_gene: TRBD1
len: 16
CDR3nt: TGTGCCAGCAGTTTCTTATCCGGGACAGGGTATAGCGAGCAGTACTTC
CDR3aa: CASSFLSGTGYSEQYF

j_gene: TRBJ1-6
v_gene: TRBV12-5
abundance: -
d_gene: TRBD1
len: 15
CDR3nt: TGTGCTAGGGAGAGGGGGCGAACCTATAATTCACCCCTCCACTTT
CDR3aa: CARERGRTYNSPLHF

j_gene: TRBJ2-5
v_gene: TRBV6-5
abundance: once
d_gene: TRBD1
len: 14
CDR3nt: TGTGCCAGCAGTTACTGGACAGGGGAAGAGACCCAGTACTTC
CDR3aa: CASSYWTGEETQYF

j_gene: TRBJ2-1
v_gene: TRBV7-2
abundance: few
d_gene: TRBD2
len: 16
CDR3nt: TGTGCCAGCAGCCCCGGACTAGCGGGGGGGGCGAATGAGCAGTTCTTC
CDR3aa: CASSPGLAGGANEQFF

j_gene: TRBJ2-7
v_gene: TRBV29-1
abundance: -
d_gene: TRBD1
len: 13
CDR3nt: TGCAGCGTTGACGGAAAAGGGGGCAGCGAGCAGTACTTC
CDR3aa: CSVDGKGGSEQYF

j_gene: TRBJ1-2
v_gene: TRBV7-6
abundance: -
d_gene: TRBD1
len: 19
CDR3nt: TGTGCCAGCAGCTTACGTAAGGGCCTCGGACAGGGCAGCGACTATGGCTACACCTTC
CDR3aa: CASSLRKGLGQGSDYGYTF

j_gene: TRBJ2-2
v_gene: TRBV3-1/TRBV3-2
abundance: -
d_gene: TRBD2
len: 17
CDR3nt: TGTGCCAGCAGCCAAGCCCCTAGCGGCGTAGGCACCGGGGAGCTGTTTTTT
CDR3aa: CASSQAPSGVGTGELFF

j_gene: TRBJ1-5
v_gene: TRBV28
abundance: -
d_gene: -
len: 15
CDR3nt: TGTGCCACCCTCGAACCCCCGGGGGTCAATCAGCCCCAGCATTTT
CDR3aa: CATLEPPGVNQPQHF

j_gene: TRBJ2-3
v_gene: TRBV5-1
abundance: -
d_gene: -
len: 14
CDR3nt: TGCGCCAGCAGCTTGGCTAGGATAACAGATACGCAGTATTTT
CDR3aa: CASSLARITDTQYF

j_gene: TRBJ1-6
v_gene: TRBV25-1
abundance: few
d_gene: -
len: 15
CDR3nt: TGTGCCAGCAGTGACAGGGGCAGTCGTGAGCCACCCCTCCACTTT
CDR3aa: CASSDRGSREPPLHF

j_gene: TRBJ2-5
v_gene: TRBV3-1/TRBV3-2
abundance: -
d_gene: -
len: 13
CDR3nt: TGTGCCAGCAGCCAAGTCATTCAAGAGACCCAGTACTTC
CDR3aa: CASSQVIQETQYF

j_gene: TRBJ2-2
v_gene: TRBV30
abundance: -
d_gene: -
len: 16
CDR3nt: TGTGCCTGGAGTGTTCCGGGACACTCGAACACCGGGGAGCTGTTTTTT
CDR3aa: CAWSVPGHSNTGELFF

j_gene: TRBJ2-1
v_gene: TRBV27
abundance: medium-sized
d_gene: TRBD1
len: 14
CDR3nt: TGTGCCAGCAGCCCGGACAGGGGGAATGGTGAGCAGTTCTTC
CDR3aa: CASSPDRGNGEQFF

j_gene: TRBJ1-1
v_gene: TRBV12-3/TRBV12-4
abundance: -
d_gene: -
len: 13
CDR3nt: TGTGCCAGCAGTAATAGACAGGACACTGAAGCTTTCTTT
CDR3aa: CASSNRQDTEAFF

j_gene: TRBJ1-6
v_gene: TRBV27
abundance: -
d_gene: -
len: 14
CDR3nt: TGTGCCAGCAGCCTAGACGGCTATAATTCACCCCTCCACTTT
CDR3aa: CASSLDGYNSPLHF

j_gene: TRBJ1-2
v_gene: TRBV30
abundance: -
d_gene: -
len: 15
CDR3nt: TGTGCCTGGAGTGTCCTTGACAGTAACGTGTATGGCTACACCTTC
CDR3aa: CAWSVLDSNVYGYTF

j_gene: TRBJ2-7
v_gene: TRBV6-1
abundance: -
d_gene: -
len: 12
CDR3nt: TGTGCCAGCAGTGAGGGGCCGGGTGAGCAGTACTTC
CDR3aa: CASSEGPGEQYF

j_gene: TRBJ2-7
v_gene: TRBV19
abundance: -
d_gene: TRBD1
len: 17
CDR3nt: TGTGCCAGTAGTCCGCGCCGAACCGGGACAGTCTCCTACGAGCAGTACTTC
CDR3aa: CASSPRRTGTVSYEQYF

j_gene: TRBJ1-2
v_gene: TRBV11-2
abundance: -
d_gene: TRBD1
len: 16
CDR3nt: TGTGCCAGCAGCCTAGAAAAGGACAGGGCAAGATATGGCTACACCTTC
CDR3aa: CASSLEKDRARYGYTF

j_gene: TRBJ1-1
v_gene: TRBV3-1/TRBV3-2
abundance: -
d_gene: TRBD1
len: 13
CDR3nt: TGTGCCAGCAGCTGGACAGGGGGCACTGAAGCTTTCTTT
CDR3aa: CASSWTGGTEAFF

j_gene: TRBJ1-6
v_gene: TRBV27
abundance: -
d_gene: -
len: 18
CDR3nt: TGTGCCAGCACCCGATCCGGGGATCCCAGCTCCTATAATTCACCCCTCCACTTT
CDR3aa: CASTRSGDPSSYNSPLHF

j_gene: TRBJ1-1
v_gene: TRBV9
abundance: once
d_gene: -
len: 16
CDR3nt: TGTGCCAGCAGCGTTGGGGGGGGACCCATGAACACTGAAGCTTTCTTT
CDR3aa: CASSVGGGPMNTEAFF

j_gene: TRBJ1-3
v_gene: TRBV9
abundance: few
d_gene: TRBD1
len: 16
CDR3nt: TGTGCCAGCAGCGCCGGACAGGGAACCTCTGGAAACACCATATATTTT
CDR3aa: CASSAGQGTSGNTIYF

j_gene: TRBJ1-2
v_gene: TRBV19
abundance: -
d_gene: -
len: 14
CDR3nt: TGTGCCAGTACTATCCGGACGGTTTCGGGGGGCTACACCTTC
CDR3aa: CASTIRTVSGGYTF

j_gene: TRBJ1-2
v_gene: TRBV6-1
abundance: -
d_gene: TRBD1
len: 14
CDR3nt: TGTGCCAGCAGTGAAGCAGGACAGGTCTATGGCTACACCTTC
CDR3aa: CASSEAGQVYGYTF

j_gene: TRBJ2-7
v_gene: TRBV5-4
abundance: once
d_gene: -
len: 17
CDR3nt: TGTGCCAGCAGCTTCCCCTTCCCGGGTGAGGGATCCTACGAGCAGTACTTC
CDR3aa: CASSFPFPGEGSYEQYF

j_gene: TRBJ1-5
v_gene: TRBV7-2
abundance: -
d_gene: -
len: 13
CDR3nt: TGTGCCAGCAGCTTAGAAGGGGTTCAGCCCCAGCATTTT
CDR3aa: CASSLEGVQPQHF